The rows below give T cell receptor beta chains drawn from one sample of a study of blood T cell repertoires in COVID-19. The data were produced by immunoSEQ multiplex PCR, yet TCRdb's version contains in-frame clones alone and is incomplete. Of fewer than 110,000 clones listed, around 85% were seen once; the top ten hold more than 1.5%. Specimen: peripheral blood. Every receptor here comes from a woman aged 65 to 85 with active or convalescent COVID-19. CDR3s include the opening cysteine and the closing phenylalanine or tryptophan. A D gene is named only where the DNA matches it firmly. The size field is filled for only some rows; it gives once, few, many or a size class.

j_call: TRBJ2-3; v_call: TRBV29-1; clone_size: NA; d_call: TRBD1; cdr3_aa: CSVSQGALLDTQYF; cdr3_nt: TGCAGCGTTTCCCAGGGGGCGCTCCTGGATACGCAGTATTTT
j_call: TRBJ2-7; v_call: TRBV11-1; clone_size: NA; d_call: NA; cdr3_aa: CASSPLGESEQYF; cdr3_nt: TGTGCCAGCAGCCCCCTGGGAGAGTCCGAGCAGTACTTC
j_call: TRBJ1-6; v_call: TRBV2; clone_size: NA; d_call: TRBD1; cdr3_aa: CASSELGDRNSPLHF; cdr3_nt: TGTGCCAGCAGTGAATTAGGGGACAGAAATTCACCCCTCCACTTT
j_call: TRBJ2-3; v_call: TRBV6-6; clone_size: NA; d_call: NA; cdr3_aa: CASSPTTNTQYF; cdr3_nt: TGTGCCAGCAGCCCAACTACCAATACGCAGTATTTT
j_call: TRBJ1-1; v_call: TRBV12-3/TRBV12-4; clone_size: NA; d_call: TRBD1; cdr3_aa: CASSSSGGTEAFF; cdr3_nt: TGTGCCAGCAGTTCGTCAGGGGGCACTGAAGCTTTCTTT
j_call: TRBJ2-7; v_call: TRBV27; clone_size: NA; d_call: TRBD1; cdr3_aa: CASFGRGFYEQYF; cdr3_nt: TGTGCCAGCTTTGGCAGGGGGTTTTACGAGCAGTACTTC
j_call: TRBJ1-1; v_call: TRBV2; clone_size: NA; d_call: NA; cdr3_aa: CASSEVGQGEAFF; cdr3_nt: TGTGCCAGCAGTGAAGTAGGACAAGGGGAAGCTTTCTTT
j_call: TRBJ2-7; v_call: TRBV12-2; clone_size: NA; d_call: NA; cdr3_aa: CASTGLAEHEQYF; cdr3_nt: TGTGCAAGTACGGGACTAGCGGAGCACGAGCAGTACTTC
j_call: TRBJ2-5; v_call: TRBV7-2; clone_size: NA; d_call: NA; cdr3_aa: CASSSQGRRETQYF; cdr3_nt: TGTGCCAGCAGCTCCCAGGGGAGACGGGAGACCCAGTACTTC
j_call: TRBJ2-3; v_call: TRBV6-4; clone_size: NA; d_call: NA; cdr3_aa: CASSPEYTDTQYF; cdr3_nt: TGTGCCAGCAGCCCGGAGTACACAGATACGCAGTATTTT
j_call: TRBJ2-3; v_call: TRBV2; clone_size: NA; d_call: TRBD1; cdr3_aa: CASSGPGQGTDTQYF; cdr3_nt: TGTGCCAGCAGTGGTCCGGGACAGGGGACAGATACGCAGTATTTT
j_call: TRBJ2-1; v_call: TRBV5-1; clone_size: once; d_call: NA; cdr3_aa: CASGNSGANEQFF; cdr3_nt: TGCGCCAGCGGGAATAGCGGAGCCAATGAGCAGTTCTTC
j_call: TRBJ1-5; v_call: TRBV7-2; clone_size: NA; d_call: NA; cdr3_aa: CASSQQLGPQHF; cdr3_nt: TGTGCCAGCAGCCAACAGTTGGGGCCCCAGCATTTT
j_call: TRBJ2-2; v_call: TRBV5-4; clone_size: NA; d_call: TRBD1; cdr3_aa: CASSSRQGAVGELFF; cdr3_nt: TGTGCCAGCAGTTCCAGACAGGGGGCGGTCGGGGAGCTGTTTTTT
j_call: TRBJ1-1; v_call: TRBV5-1; clone_size: few; d_call: NA; cdr3_aa: CASSLDTNTEAFF; cdr3_nt: TGCGCCAGCAGCTTAGACACGAACACTGAAGCTTTCTTT
j_call: TRBJ2-7; v_call: TRBV5-6; clone_size: NA; d_call: TRBD1; cdr3_aa: CASSPIGTAYEQYF; cdr3_nt: TGTGCCAGCAGCCCCATTGGGACAGCCTACGAGCAGTACTTC
j_call: TRBJ2-2; v_call: TRBV28; clone_size: NA; d_call: TRBD2; cdr3_aa: CASSFSSGNTGELFF; cdr3_nt: TGTGCCAGCAGTTTTTCTAGCGGGAACACCGGGGAGCTGTTTTTT
j_call: TRBJ1-1; v_call: TRBV7-9; clone_size: NA; d_call: TRBD1; cdr3_aa: CASNLGTGIGEAFF; cdr3_nt: TGTGCCAGCAATCTCGGGACAGGGATCGGTGAAGCTTTCTTT
j_call: TRBJ2-3; v_call: TRBV11-2; clone_size: once; d_call: TRBD2; cdr3_aa: CASSPGGASGSPDTQYF; cdr3_nt: TGTGCCAGCAGCCCAGGGGGGGCTAGCGGGAGTCCAGATACGCAGTATTTT
j_call: TRBJ1-2; v_call: TRBV5-5; clone_size: few; d_call: NA; cdr3_aa: CASSLMGGNYGYTF; cdr3_nt: TGTGCCAGCAGCTTGATGGGGGGGAACTATGGCTACACCTTC
j_call: TRBJ2-2; v_call: TRBV4-3; clone_size: NA; d_call: NA; cdr3_aa: CASSQEPGIGTGELFF; cdr3_nt: TGCGCCAGCAGCCAGGAGCCGGGGATAGGAACCGGGGAGCTGTTTTTT
j_call: TRBJ2-3; v_call: TRBV24-1; clone_size: NA; d_call: TRBD2; cdr3_aa: CASATSGGPTDTQYF; cdr3_nt: TGTGCCAGCGCTACTTCGGGAGGTCCAACAGATACGCAGTATTTT